This T cell receptor (beta chain) was documented in a study of response to subunit inactivated influenza vaccine. TCRdb recomputed calls from the RT-PCR reads with MiXCR, one row per CDR3 protein. The sample lists almost 600,000 distinct CDR3 sequences, approximately 14% seen once, with more than 9.5% in the top ten. The CDR3 has 15 residues. V was clipped by 1 base and J by 9 bases; unmatched bases: 8. The germline gives CDR1 KGHSH, CDR2 LQKENI. This clonotype has only a few counts. The receptor's source is a man aged 45 to 65 who received an inactivated influenza vaccine. This sample comprised PBMCs from blood, obtained roughly 12 days after vaccination. The rearrangement joins TRBV18 to TRBJ2-1; 8 bases fit TRBD2. The CDR3 loop is CASSPQSGGRGEQFF. The CDR3 DNA is TGTGCCAGCTCACCACAAAGCGGGGGCCGAGGTGAGCAGTTCTTC. Variable domain in full (rest from reference TRBV18 and TRBJ2-1): NAGVMQNPRHLVRRRGQEARLRCSPMKGHSHVYWYRQLPEEGLKFMVYLQKENIIDESGMPKERFSAEFPKEGPSILRIQQVVRGDSAAYFCASSPQSGGRGEQFFGPGTRLTVL.